This T cell receptor beta chain emerged from a study of cytomegalovirus exposure and HLA in healthy donors (dated by TCRdb to 2016 to 2017). Some background on the complete study: According to an earlier analysis of a few hundred of the donors, some 170 million T cells yielded 100 million or so unique TCR beta sequences and around 280 Gb of sequence data. Approximately 300 gigabases of sequencing data and approximately 85 million unique TCR sequences were included in an early release covering 550 to 800 HLA-typed donors. Among the 398 genotyped donors, 75% to 90% belonged to the genetic ancestry cluster associated with self-reported Caucasian donors. The aim of the study was to test whether cataloging public T cell receptors could identify signatures of past pathogen exposure. The T cell repertoires of 666 subjects were profiled by immunosequencing and related to cytomegalovirus serostatus. A separate validation cohort of more than 100 different subjects was used in addition to the roughly 700-subject first cohort. High-throughput TCR immunosequencing, statistical association of individual TCRs with disease status, and machine learning were combined to predict cytomegalovirus infection status. To study patterns of TCR occurrence, a later analysis re-analyzed previously published TCR beta repertoires from 600 to 750 donors and added high-resolution HLA genotyping. The later analysis used no new phenotypic data to find candidate immune exposures, relying instead on TCR beta sequences and their occurrence across donors. An earlier analysis of around 580 of the donors used high-throughput TCR beta sequencing to judge whether each TCR beta V gene segment behaved as functional or pseudogenic. Donor age, sex, ethnicity and CMV serostatus were compiled alongside the repertoire data. A later genetic analysis took genome-wide SNP genotypes for about three fifths of the roughly 700 donors and used that subset as a discovery cohort. Every discovery cohort repertoire had been produced on one sequencing platform. Both class I and class II loci were covered by HLA typing, at four-digit resolution. The number of donors typed differed by locus, with about 629-630 for A, B, C, DRB1 and DQB1, more than 500 for DQA1, nearly 610 for DPA1, and around 460 for DPB1. About five DR-DQ haplotypes were treated as single units for association and clustering because of strong linkage in the cohort. Among almost 400 genotyped donors of the cohort, an average of roughly 240,000 unique TCR beta nucleotide sequences were sequenced per donor, around 20% of them non-productive.

In its sample, this clone was seen a few times. Its antigen remains unidentified. One base away there is no much larger clone; base qualities are not given. The cohort consisted of 600 to 750 healthy bone marrow donors. Cohort members were all nominally healthy when sampled, although unrecorded immune exposures were likely present. The donor tested CMV seronegative, placing the donor among the 350 or so seronegative members of the cohort. A peripheral blood sample was collected from each donor, and TCR beta sequencing was performed on peripheral blood mononuclear cells. Genomic DNA was extracted from the blood cell samples with the Qiagen DNeasy Blood Extraction Kit. Library preparation used the immunoSEQ multiplex PCR assay. A mixture of 60 forward primers for TCR Vbeta segments and 13 reverse primers for TCR Jbeta segments was used in the multiplex PCR. A multiplex PCR assay on genomic DNA amplified the CDR3 region of rearranged TCR beta genes. On the Illumina HiSeq System, the amplified TCR beta libraries were sequenced as 87-base-pair reads. As for how the authors treated the data: Across the 500 to 700 repertoires, a later analysis counted 80 million or so unique TCR beta chains, some 11 million of which were shared by at least two donors. To remove PCR and sequencing errors, raw reads were error-corrected and collapsed into unique sequences using a nearest-neighbor algorithm that merged closely related sequences. CDR3 sequences were aligned to IMGT reference sequences to assign V, D and J gene segments. For a sequence to be retained, a match of at least six nucleotides was required to both a V gene segment and a J gene segment. Rearrangements were called productive when the CDR3 lacked stop codons and stayed in frame with V and J; all others were non-productive. Following IMGT convention, CDR3 was defined as the stretch from the second conserved V-encoded cysteine to the conserved J-encoded phenylalanine. The earlier analysis of some 540 of the donors excluded any sequence lacking an unambiguous match to a single V gene segment. An earlier analysis of 550 to 650 of the donors classified V segments as functional when productive rearrangements were above 56.7% and as segregating when the standard deviation between donors was above 5%. A statistical classification framework was built for diagnosing cytomegalovirus status from the catalog of TCR beta chain sequences. A later analysis assigned V and J genes by comparing TCR nucleotide sequences with IMGT/GENE-DB human TR gene sequences. In a later analysis, CDR3 sequences and most-parsimonious VDJ recombination scenarios were assigned using the TCRdist pipeline. In a later analysis, every TCR beta chain was defined by the combination of its CDR3 amino acid sequence and its V-gene family, and reads without a unique V-gene family were dropped. As a way to deal with suspected cross-contamination and a sequencing artifact, a later analysis dropped nearly 600 nucleotide sequences that were highly shared and had low generation probability. In a later analysis, a clonal expansion index was calculated for each public chain from normalized within-repertoire ranks of inferred template counts. A later analysis computed generation probabilities with a VDJ recombination model fitted to out-of-frame rearrangements, and checked the results against IGoR. Hypergeometric tests were used in a later analysis to score TCR-TCR, TCR-HLA and TCR-CMV co-occurrence, with a repertoire-size bias correction applied to the TCR pairs. To estimate false discovery rates, a later analysis permuted the HLA or CMV assignments 20 times. In a later analysis, co-occurring TCRs were grouped with DBSCAN, and TCRdist sequence similarity was added when clustering was performed within HLA-allele-positive subsets. For co-occurrence clustering, repertoires with fewer than 30,000 or more than 120,000 public chains were excluded, along with about five repertoires with anomalous nucleotide sharing. The immuneACCESS repertoire file appears here via TCRdb, limited to in-frame rearrangements. These files lack a portion of the clones; in checked studies, under half of the deficit traces to unresolved V genes, and the cause of the others is not known. The D gene and trimming were derived from the DNA, and the V and J assignments and clone size from that table. The sample has around 50,000 clones on record, roughly 83% of them singletons. Of the sample, around 1.5% falls within the top ten clones.

Results the study describes overall, beyond this receptor: Only TCR beta chains were sequenced in this cohort, and the absence of alpha or paired-chain data limited detectable features. An association between a missense DCLRE1C variant and V-gene and J-gene trimming of TCR beta chains was found in a later genetic analysis and replicated in an independent cohort. Across donors, most TCR sequences were observed very rarely, whereas some public TCRs were present in many individuals. Strong co-occurrence of HLA alleles, especially DR and DQ, made assigning TCR associations to individual alleles difficult. In an earlier analysis of some 500 of the donors, most TCR beta V segments appeared in productive rearrangements about 87% or about 30% of the time, broadly matching IMGT annotations. Correlated functional status among segregating V segments might be attributable to linkage disequilibrium, but an unknown experimental factor could not be ruled out. In a later analysis, HLA-associated TCR beta chains showed more clonal expansion and lower generation probabilities than non-associated chains that were equally common. According to a later analysis, most CMV-associated TCR beta chains appeared to be HLA-restricted, and the HLA associations seemed to be driven largely by CMV exposure. A total of 150 to 200 TCR beta chains were listed by the study as associated with cytomegalovirus. In vitro tests confirmed that three of the cytomegalovirus-associated TCR beta chains recognize cytomegalovirus antigens. It was suggested by the authors that the approach could potentially be generalized to other disease states and immunological phenotypes. The classifier was reported to diagnose cytomegalovirus status with high specificity and sensitivity in both the original cohort and the validation cohort. A later analysis found that TCR association rates varied across HLA loci, with DRB1 alleles showing the most associated TCRs and HLA-C alleles the fewest. Because counts were too low, under 20 rarely observed V segments, including chromosome 9 orphons, were left out of the earlier analysis of several hundred of the donors. In a later genetic analysis, fewer N-insertions in productive TCRs were reported among donors in an Asian-associated ancestry cluster than the roughly 700-donor mean. Sequencing depth was assumed to be roughly uniform across donors in the presence/absence analyses, though that assumption may not hold. CMV serostatus was the only immune exposure information available for the cohort. A later analysis associated 17,000 or so TCR beta sequences with specific HLA alleles at a false discovery rate of 0.05. Because some donors lacked HLA typing at each locus, the association tests relied only on the typed subset. A cluster of highly shared sequence variants was judged likely to represent a technical artifact of the sequencing pipeline. A further reported finding was that TCR beta sequences accurately predicted the HLA-A and HLA-B alleles for most subjects in the first cohort. According to a later analysis, parvovirus B19, influenza, CMV and Epstein-Barr virus appeared linked to several top co-occurrence clusters.

What was sequenced was PBMCs. The source of this sequence is a man aged 40-49 years in good health and CMV-seronegative.

The DNA reads TGCGCCAGCAGTGAGGCCAGGGGCACAGATACGCAGTATTTT. This is translated as CASSEARGTDTQYF. The rearranged segments are TRBV10-1 and TRBJ2-3, and possibly TRBD1, on 5 matching bases. CDR1 WNHNN and CDR2 SYGVQD were looked up in the germline V gene (reference sequence). The trim is 2 bases for V and 1 base for J, with a gap of 7 bases between the germline ends. Taken from cysteine to phenylalanine, the CDR3 has 14 residues. Only CDR3 DNA is held: 42 bases, read in frame from base 1.